Below, 29 T cell receptor beta chains from the same sample are listed, as sequenced in a study of cytotoxic CD8 clonotypes in ibrutinib-treated CLL. Some clones are missing from TCRdb's copy, which holds only in-frame ones; the method was immunoSEQ multiplex PCR. The sample lists 60,000 to 70,000 clones; 57% were seen once. Specimen: PBMCs, collected after 12 months of ibrutinib treatment. These TCRs come from a human donor with chronic lymphocytic leukemia.

Concerning this clone itself: Other DNA variants within this sample encode the same CDR3. The V gene is TRBV7-6, the J gene TRBJ2-5; TRBD1 aligns across 8 bases. J gave up 5 bases and V 5 bases, and 10 bases lay outside the gene matches. CDR3 size: 15 residues. Looked up from germline, CDR1 is SGHVS and CDR2 is FNYEAQ. The CDR3 sequence is CASSLQDRVRETQYF. DNA of the CDR3: TGTGCCAGCAGCCTCCAGGACAGGGTCCGGGAGACCCAGTACTTC.

This rearrangement joins TRBV5-1 to TRBJ1-1; tentatively, D is TRBD1 (6 bases). This CDR3 is built from 13 residues. The germline V gene encodes CDR1 SGHRS and CDR2 YFSETQ. Between the trimmed V and J ends, which lost 1 base and 5 bases, there was a span of 9 bases. DNA for the CDR3: TGCGCCAGCAGCTTGAAAGGGGGTACTGAAGCTTTCTTT. As protein: CASSLKGGTEAFF.

This chain joins TRBV11-2 and TRBJ2-5; D possibly matches TRBD1 or TRBD2 (6 bases each). CDR1 is SGHAT, CDR2 FQNNGV, per germline. V was clipped by 1 base and J by 1 base, with 13 bases between them. The CDR3 is made up of 16 amino acids. CDR3 sequence: CASSLGGAPLQETQYF. CDR3 DNA: TGTGCCAGCAGCTTAGGGGGGGCCCCCCTCCAAGAGACCCAGTACTTC. Full variable domain (missing parts from reference TRBV11-2 and TRBJ2-5): EAGVAQSPRYKIIEKRQSVAFWCNPISGHATLYWYQQILGQGPKLLIQFQNNGVVDDSQLPKDRFSAERLKGVDSTLKIQPAKLEDSAVYLCASSLGGAPLQETQYFGPGTRLLVL.

This chain joins TRBV19 and TRBJ2-1, with D possibly TRBD1 on 6 matching bases. The germline gives CDR1 LNHDA, CDR2 SQIVND (reference sequence). Trimming stripped 0 bases from V and 6 bases from J, with 9 bases between. The CDR3 is 14 residues long. The CDR3 sequence is CASSIDIRGNEQFF. The CDR3, as DNA: TGTGCCAGTAGTATAGATATCAGGGGCAATGAGCAGTTCTTC.

Only one count was recorded for this clone. The chain uses TRBV6-1 and TRBJ2-7; perhaps TRBD1 as D (6 bases). The CDR3 is 14 residues long. The germline gives CDR1 MNHNS, CDR2 SASEGT. The V end was cut by 7 bases, the J end by 0 bases, with 13 bases between. This CDR3 reads CASTLRDNSYEQYV. The CDR3 DNA sequence: TGTGCCAGCACACTCCGGGACAACTCCTACGAGCAGTACGTC.

This clone was counted a single time. The chain carries TRBV7-8 and TRBJ1-2, with D uncertain. The CDR3 sequence is 12 residues long. The germline CDR1 and CDR2 sequences are SGHVS and FQNEAQ. The germline V and J ends were trimmed by 1 base and 8 bases, with 8 bases remaining between them. Here the CDR3 DNA reads TGTGCCAGCAGCTTAGGTGGAGGAGGCTACACCTTC. Translating it yields CASSLGGGGYTF.

This clone was seen more than once but under ten times. The rearrangement links TRBV14 to TRBJ1-1; D perhaps matches TRBD1 (6 bases). This CDR3 region has 14 residues. Germline CDR1 SGHDN, CDR2 FVKESK. V was clipped by 0 bases and J by 10 bases, with 15 bases between them. The DNA for the CDR3 is TGTGCCAGCAGCCAAGATGCGGGGGCCGGTGGAGCTTTCTTT. This gives the protein CASSQDAGAGGAFF. The full variable domain, completed using reference TRBV14 and TRBJ1-1, is EAGVTQFPSHSVIEKGQTVTLRCDPISGHDNLYWYRRVMGKEIKFLLHFVKESKQDESGMPNNRFLAERTGGTYSTLKVQPAELEDSGVYFCASSQDAGAGGAFFGQGTRLTVV.

This clone was counted at least ten times. The chain joins TRBV5-1 to TRBJ2-7; D might be TRBD1 (6 bases). V was cut by 0 bases and J by 3 bases, with 19 bases left in between. Germline assignment: CDR1 SGHRS and CDR2 YFSETQ. The CDR3 is made up of 17 amino acids. In DNA form, the CDR3 reads TGCGCCAGCAGCTTGGGCCCTCCCACAGGGTTTGTCTACGAGCAGTACTTC. Translating gives CASSLGPPTGFVYEQYF.

This rearrangement joins TRBV6-5 to TRBJ1-2; the D gene is possibly TRBD1 (5 bases). Germline V CDR1 and CDR2: MNHEY, SVGAGI. The CDR3 extends over 12 amino acids. The V and J ends lost 1 base and 10 bases respectively, with 10 bases between them. In DNA form, the CDR3 reads TGTGCCAGCAGTTACTTCGGGGGACCCTACACCTTC. The encoded protein is CASSYFGGPYTF.

In regard to this clone: This may arise from a read error, as a much more abundant clone is one base away. The chain links TRBV2 to TRBJ1-5; tentatively, D is TRBD1 (5 bases). V lost 8 bases and J 6 bases, leaving 5 bases between the germline ends. Per germline, CDR1 SNHLY and CDR2 FYNNEI. The CDR3 runs 10 residues. The CDR3 spells CASGGQPQHF. The CDR3 nucleotides are TGTGCCAGCGGGGGTCAGCCCCAGCATTTT. Filled out from reference TRBV2 and TRBJ1-5, the complete variable domain reads EPEVTQTPSHQVTQMGQEVILRCVPISNHLYFYWYRQILGQKVEFLVSFYNNEISEKSEIFDDQFSVERPDGSNFTLKIRSTKLEDSAMYFCASGGQPQHFGDGTRLSIL.

This chain links TRBV11-2 with TRBJ2-5; possibly TRBD2 for D (7 bases). CDR1 SGHAT and CDR2 FQNNGV come from the germline V gene. CDR3 length: 14 amino acids. The germline V and J ends were trimmed by 3 bases and 4 bases, with 12 bases remaining between them. As DNA, the CDR3 is TGTGCCAGCAGCTTTTGGGGGGGGCGAGAGACCCAGTACTTC. As protein: CASSFWGGRETQYF.

This clone showed up many times. The V and J genes are TRBV21-1 and TRBJ2-7. TRBV21-1 counts as a pseudogene. The CDR3 spans 15 residues. The CDR3 DNA reads TGTGCCACCCCGGGACGTATCAAGGATGCCTACGAGCAGTACGTC. Translated, it gives CATPGRIKDAYEQYV.

The V and J genes are TRBV23-1 and TRBJ2-3; 10 bases fit TRBD2. TRBV23-1 is noted as an ORF with a role that remains uncertain. V lost 9 bases and J lost 1; bases outside the gene matches: 16. The CDR3 loop spans 18 amino acids. In DNA, the CDR3 is TGCGCCAGGCGACACGCGGATACTAGCGGGGTTTGCACAGATACGCAGTATTTT. This translates into CARRHADTSGVCTDTQYF.

This clone was recorded at least ten times. The chain employs TRBV7-9 and TRBJ2-1, with 7 bases lining up with TRBD2. Trimming cost V 1 base and J 5 bases; bases outside gene matches: 8. Germline CDR1 SEHNR, CDR2 FQNEAQ (reference sequence). The CDR3 spans 16 residues. CDR3 region: CASSLGWGGQHNEQFF. CDR3 in DNA: TGTGCCAGCAGCTTAGGTTGGGGGGGTCAGCACAATGAGCAGTTCTTC.

The J gene is TRBJ1-4, the V gene TRBV27, with D possibly TRBD1 on 5 matching bases. Trimming stripped 2 bases from V and 2 bases from J, with 9 bases between. The CDR3 spans 15 residues. The germline V gene encodes CDR1 MNHEY and CDR2 SMNVEV (reference sequence). The CDR3 is CASSLTGGTNEKLFF. Written as DNA, the CDR3 is TGTGCCAGCAGTTTAACTGGGGGGACTAATGAAAAACTGTTTTTT.

The chain carries TRBV28 and TRBJ1-4; 9 nucleotides align to TRBD1. V trimming: 6 bases; J trimming: 11 bases; junction bases outside the gene matches: 13. This CDR3 is built from 15 residues. The germline CDR1 and CDR2 sequences are MDHEN and SYDVKM. The CDR3 spells CASSWWRGQGEKLFF. DNA of the CDR3: TGTGCCAGCAGCTGGTGGCGGGGACAGGGTGAGAAACTGTTTTTT.

The chain combines TRBV18 with TRBJ2-7; D perhaps matches TRBD2 (6 bases). The V end lost 5 bases, the J end lost 4 bases, and 9 bases lay between the germline ends. There are 12 residues in the CDR3. In germline, CDR1 is KGHSH, CDR2 LQKENI. The CDR3 sequence: CASSGGRYEQYF. CDR3 DNA: TGTGCCAGCTCAGGAGGGAGGTACGAGCAGTACTTC.

The CDR3 sequence: CASIDAAGGPYGYTF. CDR3 DNA: TGTGCCAGCATCGACGCGGCGGGGGGCCCCTATGGCTACACCTTC. The gene calls are TRBV7-9 and TRBJ1-2, with D perhaps TRBD1 (6 bases). CDR1 is SEHNR and CDR2 is FQNEAQ in the germline V gene (reference sequence). V lost 7 bases and J 4 bases, leaving 19 bases between the germline ends. This CDR3 comprises 15 residues.

V and J are TRBV15 and TRBJ2-5; D tentatively fits TRBD1 or TRBD2 (5 bases each). The CDR3 runs 15 residues. V gave up 5 bases and J gave up 3 bases, with 16 bases separating them. Germline CDR1 reads LNHNV; CDR2 reads YYDKDF (reference sequence). The chain's CDR3 is CATSFGGGWEETQYF. DNA of the CDR3: TGTGCCACCAGCTTCGGTGGGGGTTGGGAAGAGACCCAGTACTTC.

J is TRBJ2-2 and V is TRBV5-5; D gene uncertain. The CDR3 length is 14 residues. Between the trimmed V and J ends, which lost 6 bases and 0 bases, there was a span of 9 bases. CDR1 is SGHKS and CDR2 is YYEKEE in the germline V gene (reference sequence). CDR3 in amino acids: CASNTYANTGELFF. The CDR3 nucleotides are TGTGCCAGCAATACATACGCGAACACCGGGGAGCTGTTTTTT.

The V call is TRBV5-1, the J call TRBJ2-6; D unresolved. Trimming took off 5 bases at V and 11 bases at J, with 14 bases between the two ends. The CDR3 length is 13 residues. Germline CDR1 SGHRS, CDR2 YFSETQ. The CDR3 reads CASRPQVPDVLTF. Written as DNA, the CDR3 is TGCGCCAGCAGGCCCCAGGTTCCGGACGTCCTGACTTTC.

This clone is medium-sized within its sample. Other DNA sequences in the sample encode the same CDR3. V and J are TRBV5-1 and TRBJ1-1, with no clear D. Trimming cost V 2 bases and J 5 bases, with 4 bases left between them. Germline assignment: CDR1 SGHRS and CDR2 YFSETQ. The CDR3 consists of 11 residues. The CDR3 DNA sequence: TGCGCCAGCAGCTTAGGGACTGAAGCTTTCTTT. This translates into CASSLGTEAFF.

This clone was found a few times. CDR3 sequence reads: CASSYGGRQLNEQFF. The CDR3 DNA sequence: TGTGCCAGCAGTTACGGAGGACGCCAGCTCAATGAGCAGTTCTTC. The rearrangement links TRBV6-5 to TRBJ2-1, with a tentative D call TRBD2 (5 bases). Deletions cut 2 bases from V and 6 bases from J, with 14 bases between. This CDR3 contains 15 residues. CDR1 is MNHEY, CDR2 SVGAGI, per germline.

J is TRBJ1-5 and V is TRBV6-1, with D possibly TRBD1 on 6 matching bases. The length of the CDR3 is 14 residues. CDR1 and CDR2 (germline): MNHNS, SASEGT. Trimming pared 6 bases from V and 4 bases from J, leaving 13 bases between. CDR3 coding DNA: TGTGCCAGCAGCTTCACAGGGCAAAATCAGCCCCAGCATTTT. It yields the protein CASSFTGQNQPQHF.

The genes are TRBV15 and TRBJ1-2; TRBD1 aligns across 8 bases. The ends lost 0 bases at V and 1 base at J; junction bases unmatched: 7. CDR1 is LNHNV and CDR2 is YYDKDF in the germline V gene (reference sequence). CDR3 size: 17 residues. This CDR3 is CATSRETGGRFNYGYTF. CDR3 coding DNA: TGTGCCACCAGCAGAGAAACAGGGGGACGTTTTAACTATGGCTACACCTTC. The whole variable domain, remainder taken from reference TRBV15 and TRBJ1-2, is DAMVIQNPRYQVTQFGKPVTLSCSQTLNHNVMYWYQQKSSQAPKLLFHYYDKDFNNEADTPDNFQSRRPNTSFCFLDIRSPGLGDTAMYLCATSRETGGRFNYGYTFGSGTRLTVV.

This clone was counted many times. V and J are TRBV29-1 and TRBJ2-7; maybe TRBD1 (5 bases). The germline CDR1 and CDR2 sequences are SQVTM and ANQGSEA. The V and J ends lost 3 bases and 2 bases respectively, with 8 bases between them. The CDR3 spans 12 residues. In DNA form, the CDR3 reads TGCAGCGTTGAGCAGGGCCCCTACGAGCAGTACTTC. This sequence encodes CSVEQGPYEQYF.

This clone was detected ten times or more. The chain employs TRBV29-1 and TRBJ1-5, with D hard to call. The CDR3 sequence is 12 residues long. The germline V and J ends were trimmed by 4 bases and 4 bases, with 8 bases remaining between them. CDR1 SQVTM and CDR2 ANQGSEA come from the germline V gene. CDR3 nucleotide sequence: TGCAGCGTTGCTTTCCCGAATCAGCCCCAGCATTTT. Translating gives CSVAFPNQPQHF.

This clone was counted ten times or more. CDR3 DNA sequence: TGTGCCAGCTCAATCGGGACCGGGAGCAATCAGCCCCAGCATTTT. This sequence encodes CASSIGTGSNQPQHF. The chain couples TRBV18 to TRBJ1-5; a weak D match, TRBD1 (5 bases). V lost 5 bases, J lost 1 base, and 12 bases lay in between. The CDR3 sequence is 15 residues long. CDR1 is KGHSH, CDR2 LQKENI, per germline.

J is TRBJ2-7 and V is TRBV5-1, with 11 bases fitting TRBD2. Germline CDR1 and CDR2: SGHRS and YFSETQ. The CDR3 has 16 residues. J lost 6 bases, V lost 0 bases, and 8 bases had no gene match. DNA of the CDR3: TGCGCCAGCAGCTTGGCTTCTAGCGGGGGGAGAAGCGAGCAGTACTTC. It translates to CASSLASSGGRSEQYF.